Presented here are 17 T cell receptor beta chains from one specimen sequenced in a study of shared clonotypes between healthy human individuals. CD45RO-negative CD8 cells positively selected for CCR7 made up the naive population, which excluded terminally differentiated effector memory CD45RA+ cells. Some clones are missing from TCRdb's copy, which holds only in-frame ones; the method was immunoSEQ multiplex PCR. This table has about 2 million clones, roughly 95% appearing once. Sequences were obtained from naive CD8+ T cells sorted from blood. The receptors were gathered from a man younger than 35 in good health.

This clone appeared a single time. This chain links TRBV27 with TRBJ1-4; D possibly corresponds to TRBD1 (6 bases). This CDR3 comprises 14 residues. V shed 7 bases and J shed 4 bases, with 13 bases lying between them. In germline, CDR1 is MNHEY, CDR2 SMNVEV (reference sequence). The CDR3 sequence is CASKPRGNNEKLFF. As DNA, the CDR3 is TGTGCCAGCAAGCCCAGGGGAAATAATGAAAAACTGTTTTTT. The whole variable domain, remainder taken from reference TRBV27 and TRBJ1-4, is EAQVTQNPRYLITVTGKKLTVTCSQNMNHEYMSWYRQDPGLGLRQIYYSMNVEVTDKGDVPEGYKVSRKEKRNFPLILESPSPNQTSLYFCASKPRGNNEKLFFGSGTQLSVL.

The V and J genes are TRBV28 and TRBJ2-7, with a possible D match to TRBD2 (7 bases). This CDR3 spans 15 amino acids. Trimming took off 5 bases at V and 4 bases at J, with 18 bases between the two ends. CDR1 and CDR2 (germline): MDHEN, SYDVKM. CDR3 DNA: TGTGCCAGCAGTCCCGGGCCGGGGGGCCCGTACGAGCAGTACTTC. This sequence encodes CASSPGPGGPYEQYF. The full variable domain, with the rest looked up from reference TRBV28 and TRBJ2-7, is DVKVTQSSRYLVKRTGEKVFLECVQDMDHENMFWYRQDPGLGLRLIYFSYDVKMKEKGDIPEGYSVSREKKERFSLILESASTNQTSMYLCASSPGPGGPYEQYFGPGTRLTVT.

This chain's CDR3 is CASSFGQLNTEAFF. CDR3 coding DNA: TGTGCCAGCAGCTTTGGACAGCTAAACACTGAAGCTTTCTTT. The chain uses TRBV7-8 and TRBJ1-1, with D tentatively TRBD1 (6 bases). Germline V lookup: CDR1 SGHVS, CDR2 FQNEAQ. Trimming removed 3 bases from V and 2 bases from J, with 10 bases in between. The CDR3 loop spans 14 amino acids.

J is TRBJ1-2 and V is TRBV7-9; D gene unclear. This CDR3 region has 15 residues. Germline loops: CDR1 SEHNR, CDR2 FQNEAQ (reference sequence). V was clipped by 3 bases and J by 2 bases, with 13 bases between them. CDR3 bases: TGTGCCAGCAGCTTCGGACCCACCCTGAACTATGGCTACACCTTC. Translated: CASSFGPTLNYGYTF.

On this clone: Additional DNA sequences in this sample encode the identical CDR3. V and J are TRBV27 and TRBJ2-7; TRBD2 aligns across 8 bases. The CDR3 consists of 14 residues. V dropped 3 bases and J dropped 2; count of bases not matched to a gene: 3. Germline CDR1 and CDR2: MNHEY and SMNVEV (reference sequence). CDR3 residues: CASSLSGGTYEQYF. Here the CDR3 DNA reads TGTGCCAGCAGTTTGAGCGGGGGTACCTACGAGCAGTACTTC.

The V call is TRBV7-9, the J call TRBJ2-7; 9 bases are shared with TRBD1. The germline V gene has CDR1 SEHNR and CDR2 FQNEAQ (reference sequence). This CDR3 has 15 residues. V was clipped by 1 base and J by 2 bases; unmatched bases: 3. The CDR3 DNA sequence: TGTGCCAGCAGCTTAGTTACAGGGGGCCCCTACGAGCAGTACTTC. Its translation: CASSLVTGGPYEQYF.

CDR3 DNA: TGTGCCAGCAGTTTAATGGGCGGAGATACGCAGTATTTT. It specifies CASSLMGGDTQYF. The chain uses TRBV27 and TRBJ2-3; D ambiguous. Looked up from germline, CDR1 is MNHEY and CDR2 is SMNVEV (reference sequence). The CDR3 is made up of 13 amino acids. V was clipped by 2 bases and J by 5 bases, with 8 bases between them.

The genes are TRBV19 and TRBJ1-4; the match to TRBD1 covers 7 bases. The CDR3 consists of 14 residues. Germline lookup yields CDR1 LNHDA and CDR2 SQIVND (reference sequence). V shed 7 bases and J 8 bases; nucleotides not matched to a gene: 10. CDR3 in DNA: TGTGCCAGTAATCACAGGGGTTTGGGAGAAAAACTGTTTTTT. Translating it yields CASNHRGLGEKLFF.

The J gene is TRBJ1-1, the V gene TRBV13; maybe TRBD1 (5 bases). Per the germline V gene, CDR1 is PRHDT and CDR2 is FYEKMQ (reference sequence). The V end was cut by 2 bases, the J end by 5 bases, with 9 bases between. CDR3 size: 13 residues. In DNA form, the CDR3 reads TGTGCCAGCAGCTTATCACCAGGGACTGAAGCTTTCTTT. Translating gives CASSLSPGTEAFF.

CDR3 protein: CASSLEFGLAGGEQYF. Here the CDR3 DNA reads TGCGCCAGCAGCTTGGAATTCGGACTAGCGGGAGGCGAGCAGTACTTC. The V and J genes are TRBV5-1 and TRBJ2-7, with 14 bases that match TRBD2. This CDR3 has 16 amino acids. CDR1 and CDR2 (germline): SGHRS, YFSETQ. V was clipped by 0 bases and J by 6 bases; unmatched bases: 5.

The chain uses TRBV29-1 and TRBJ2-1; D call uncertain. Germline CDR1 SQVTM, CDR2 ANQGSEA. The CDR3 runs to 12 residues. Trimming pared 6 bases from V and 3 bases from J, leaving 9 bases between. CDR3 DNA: TGCAGCGTCTCCACAGACTACAATGAGCAGTTCTTC. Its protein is CSVSTDYNEQFF.

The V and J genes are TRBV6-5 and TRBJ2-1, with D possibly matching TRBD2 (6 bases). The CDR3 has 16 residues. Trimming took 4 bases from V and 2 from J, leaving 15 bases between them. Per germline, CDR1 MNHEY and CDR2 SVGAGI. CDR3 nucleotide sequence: TGTGCCAGCAGTTCGAGCGGGTTTGGAACCTACAATGAGCAGTTCTTC. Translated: CASSSSGFGTYNEQFF.

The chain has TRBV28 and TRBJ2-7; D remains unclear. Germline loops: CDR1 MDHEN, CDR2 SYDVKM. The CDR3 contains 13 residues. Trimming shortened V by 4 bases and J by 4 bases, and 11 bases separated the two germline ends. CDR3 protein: CASSSLVRYEQYF. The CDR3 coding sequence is TGTGCCAGCAGTTCATTGGTCCGATACGAGCAGTACTTC. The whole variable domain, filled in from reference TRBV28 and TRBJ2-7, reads DVKVTQSSRYLVKRTGEKVFLECVQDMDHENMFWYRQDPGLGLRLIYFSYDVKMKEKGDIPEGYSVSREKKERFSLILESASTNQTSMYLCASSSLVRYEQYFGPGTRLTVT.

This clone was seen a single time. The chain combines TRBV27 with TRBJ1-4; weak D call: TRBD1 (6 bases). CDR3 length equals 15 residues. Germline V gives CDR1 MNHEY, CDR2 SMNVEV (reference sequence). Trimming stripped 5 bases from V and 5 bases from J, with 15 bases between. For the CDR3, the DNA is TGTGCCAGCAGTCTTCAGGGGAAACTCAATGAAAAACTGTTTTTT. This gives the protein CASSLQGKLNEKLFF.

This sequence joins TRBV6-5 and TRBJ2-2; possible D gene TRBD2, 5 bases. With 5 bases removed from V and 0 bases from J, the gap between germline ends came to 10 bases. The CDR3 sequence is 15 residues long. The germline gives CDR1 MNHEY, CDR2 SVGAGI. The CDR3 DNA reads TGTGCCAGCAGTCGGCTAGCTCCGAACACCGGGGAGCTGTTTTTT. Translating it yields CASSRLAPNTGELFF.

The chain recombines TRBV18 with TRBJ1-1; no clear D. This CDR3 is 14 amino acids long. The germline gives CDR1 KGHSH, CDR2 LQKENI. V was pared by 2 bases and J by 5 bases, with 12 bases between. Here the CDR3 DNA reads TGTGCCAGCTCACCAGACTACGGGTCGACTGAAGCTTTCTTT. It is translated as CASSPDYGSTEAFF.

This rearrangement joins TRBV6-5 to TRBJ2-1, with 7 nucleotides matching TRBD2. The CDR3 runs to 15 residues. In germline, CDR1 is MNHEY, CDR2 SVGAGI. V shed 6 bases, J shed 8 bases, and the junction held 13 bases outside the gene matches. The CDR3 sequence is CASSPGTTPGDEQFF. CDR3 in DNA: TGTGCCAGCAGCCCCGGGACTACCCCTGGAGATGAGCAGTTCTTC.